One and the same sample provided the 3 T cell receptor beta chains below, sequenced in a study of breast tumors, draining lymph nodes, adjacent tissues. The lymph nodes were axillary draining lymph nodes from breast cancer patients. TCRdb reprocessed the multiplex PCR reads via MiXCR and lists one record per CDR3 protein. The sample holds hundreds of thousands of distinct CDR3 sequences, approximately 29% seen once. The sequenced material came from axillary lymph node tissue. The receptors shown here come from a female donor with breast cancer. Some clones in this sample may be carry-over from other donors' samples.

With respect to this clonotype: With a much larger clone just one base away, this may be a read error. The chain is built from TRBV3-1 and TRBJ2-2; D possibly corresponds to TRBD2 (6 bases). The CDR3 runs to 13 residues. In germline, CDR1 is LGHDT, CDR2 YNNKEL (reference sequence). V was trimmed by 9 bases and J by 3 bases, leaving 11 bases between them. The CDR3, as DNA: TGTGCCAGTCTCGGGACTTACACCGGGGAGCTGTTTTTT. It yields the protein CASLGTYTGELFF.

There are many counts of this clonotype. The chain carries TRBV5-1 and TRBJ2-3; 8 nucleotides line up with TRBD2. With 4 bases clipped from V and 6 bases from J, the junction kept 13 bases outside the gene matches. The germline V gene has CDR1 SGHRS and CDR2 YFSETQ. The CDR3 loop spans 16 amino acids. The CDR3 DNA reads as TGCGCCAGCAGCATTACAGCGGGAGTAGTTGGCGATACGCAGTATTTT. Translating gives CASSITAGVVGDTQYF.

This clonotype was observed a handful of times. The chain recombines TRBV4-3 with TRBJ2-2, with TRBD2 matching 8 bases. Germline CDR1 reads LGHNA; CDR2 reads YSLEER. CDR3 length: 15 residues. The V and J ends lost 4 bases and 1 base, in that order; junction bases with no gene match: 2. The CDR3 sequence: CASSPRGGNTGELFF. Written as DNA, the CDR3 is TGCGCCAGCAGCCCTCGGGGGGGGAACACCGGGGAGCTGTTTTTT.